This T cell receptor (beta chain) was profiled in a study of T cell changes during pregnancy in multiple sclerosis. Assay: immunoSEQ multiplex PCR; the TCRdb copy retains only in-frame clones and omits some. This sample has tens of thousands of clones, with just over 90% found just once. The CDR3 totals 15 residues. CDR1 and CDR2 (germline): KGHSH, LQKENI. The J segment lost 7 bases and the V segment lost 2 bases, leaving 10 bases of the junction unmatched. This chain links TRBV18 with TRBJ1-1; TRBD1 matches at 7 bases. This sequence originates from a female donor with multiple sclerosis, enrolled in a pregnancy study. The source was CD4+ T cells from peripheral blood mononuclear cells, collected in the third trimester of pregnancy. CDR3 in DNA: TGTGCCAGCTCACCAGGACAGGTTTCCTTGGGTGAAGCTTTCTTT. Its protein is CASSPGQVSLGEAFF.